The sequence of this T cell receptor beta chain was determined in a study of T-cell memory formation after mild COVID-19. On the study more broadly: Clusters of TCRs were largely donor specific.

5'RACE with constant-segment primers built TCRalpha and TCRbeta cDNA libraries with UMIs. TCRdb re-analysed the 5' RACE reads in MiXCR, keeping a single row per CDR3 protein. The table has about 400,000 distinct CDR3 sequences, around a quarter seen once; the top ten hold around 13%. This CDR3 is 17 amino acids long. Germline CDR1 and CDR2: SGHVS and FNYEAQ. Germline trimming cut 1 base from V and 2 bases from J; bases unmatched to any gene: 6. Study results and limitations: Mainly CM and EM harbored the contracting CD4+ clones; mainly EMRA harbored the CD8+ ones. Clones contracting over day 15 to 85 were CD4/CD8 balanced, with later expanders leaning CD4+.

In regard to this clonotype: Its matching antigen is unknown.

Sequenced input: PBMCs or a T cell subset sorted from them (not recorded which). The TCR originated in an adult woman who had mild COVID-19 (a few samples of this study predate the infection). Cell type and time point are not known. The rearrangement uses TRBV7-6 and TRBJ2-1, with 9 bases identical to TRBD2. CDR3 coding DNA: TGTGCCAGCAGCTTAGAGGTAGCGGGAGATCCCTACAATGAGCAGTTCTTC. Encoded protein: CASSLEVAGDPYNEQFF.